The clone carrying this T cell receptor (beta chain) was seen more than once but under ten times. What it recognizes is unknown. RNA transcripts provided the source from which TCR beta CDR3 regions were amplified. TCR CDR3 underwent first-round RT-PCR with the HTBI primer set. One entry per CDR3 protein results from TCRdb running MiXCR on the multiplex PCR reads. Among some 720,000 distinct CDR3 sequences listed, roughly 15% were seen once. Hyperthyroidism patients were newly diagnosed, had disease duration under 2 months, and were aged 18 to 65 years. Clinical symptoms, serum thyroxine, TRAb, thyroid ultrasound and orbital computed tomography established diagnosis. Using less than 12 ml of fresh peripheral blood, PBMCs were prepared. This entry belongs to a study of T cells in Graves' hyperthyroidism and ophthalmopathy. The study's findings and limits: Onset of ophthalmopathy came a median approximately 6.8 months after the model predicted it.

Per the germline V gene, CDR1 is LGHDT and CDR2 is YNNKEL (reference sequence). With 6 bases clipped from V and 7 bases from J, the junction kept 17 bases outside the gene matches. This CDR3 comprises 18 residues. This sequence was found in a man aged 18-30 years with Graves' hyperthyroidism. The chain has TRBV3-1 and TRBJ2-2; 10 bases are a match to TRBD2. The sample was blood. As DNA, the CDR3 is TGTGCCAGCAGGGAAAACCGACTAGCGGGTACTTTGGGCGGGGAGCTGTTTTTT. This codes for CASRENRLAGTLGGELFF.